The present TCR beta chain was sequenced within a study of T cell responses to AZD1222 COVID-19 vaccine. Study results and limitations: Variant regions that are unmutated are reportedly the target of nearly half of spike-specific TCRs. Researchers report vaccine-associated CD4 TCRs spanning spike, with dominance at 160-218 and 743-854. Clonal diversity may have been underestimated in mostly white British donors.

Sequencing was performed with immunoSEQ multiplex PCR; in TCRdb, only in-frame clones are kept and a portion is missing. The table lists 90,000 to 120,000 clones, roughly nine tenths of them singletons. V lost 5 bases and J 3 bases, leaving 17 bases between the germline ends. Looked up from germline, CDR1 is SGHAT and CDR2 is FQNNGV. The CDR3 consists of 15 residues. Concerning this clone: No antigen is known for it.

The source was peripheral blood, collected 28 days after the second dose of the MenACWY control vaccine. This clonotype was sampled from an adult who received the MenACWY meningococcal vaccine as a control. The chain employs TRBV11-2 and TRBJ2-7; perhaps TRBD2 as D (6 bases). The CDR3 reads CASSPSGGIFYEQYF. The DNA for the CDR3 is TGTGCCAGCAGCCCCTCCGGGGGAATCTTCTACGAGCAGTACTTC. The whole variable domain, filled in from reference TRBV11-2 and TRBJ2-7, reads EAGVAQSPRYKIIEKRQSVAFWCNPISGHATLYWYQQILGQGPKLLIQFQNNGVVDDSQLPKDRFSAERLKGVDSTLKIQPAKLEDSAVYLCASSPSGGIFYEQYFGPGTRLTVT.